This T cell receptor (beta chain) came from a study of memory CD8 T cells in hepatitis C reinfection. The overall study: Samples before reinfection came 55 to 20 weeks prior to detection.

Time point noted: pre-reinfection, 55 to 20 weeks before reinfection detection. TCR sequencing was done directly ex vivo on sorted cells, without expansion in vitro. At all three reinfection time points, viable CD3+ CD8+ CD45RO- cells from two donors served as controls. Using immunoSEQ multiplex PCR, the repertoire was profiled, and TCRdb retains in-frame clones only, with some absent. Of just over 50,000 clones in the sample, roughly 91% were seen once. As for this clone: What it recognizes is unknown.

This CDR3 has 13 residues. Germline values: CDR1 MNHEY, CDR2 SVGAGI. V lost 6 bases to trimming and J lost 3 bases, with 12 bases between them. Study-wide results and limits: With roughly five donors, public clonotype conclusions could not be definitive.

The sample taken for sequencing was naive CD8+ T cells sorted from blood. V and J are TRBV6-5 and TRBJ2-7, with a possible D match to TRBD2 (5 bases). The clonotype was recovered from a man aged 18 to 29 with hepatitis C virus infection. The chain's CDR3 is CASSEDWFYEQYF. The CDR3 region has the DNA TGTGCCAGCAGCGAGGACTGGTTCTACGAGCAGTACTTC.